This T cell receptor (beta chain) was captured by sequencing in a study of metastatic and nonmetastatic thyroid tumors. Study in general: Where malignant and benign thyroid patients were concerned, repertoires were compared across blood and tumor or nodule tissue.

This clone was detected ten times or more. Its target is unknown. The sample has other DNA sequences that encode this CDR3 too. Study-wide points: Significantly higher TCR beta diversity was reportedly seen in malignant thyroid tumors than benign nodules, in blood and tumor.

No treatment had been given to any patient before thyroid surgery. TCRdb redid the clone calls on the PCR reads using MiXCR. The sample yields 65,000 or so clones, 4% to 4.5% seen once. Per germline, CDR1 MNHNS and CDR2 SASEGT. This CDR3 is built from 15 residues. J lost 5 bases, V lost 4 bases, and 10 bases had no gene match. The chain has TRBV6-1 and TRBJ2-7; 8 bases align to TRBD1. The sequence derives from a female donor with papillary thyroid cancer or a benign thyroid nodule (not recorded which). Some clones in this sample may be carry-over from other donors' samples. Sequencing used blood. The CDR3 protein is CASSARQGFINEQYF. As DNA, the CDR3 is TGTGCCAGCAGTGCTCGACAGGGGTTTATCAACGAGCAGTACTTC.